Following are 14 T cell receptor beta chains from one sample sequenced in a study of blood T cells in healthy people across ages. Together with a sample-barcoded 5' primer, a J-beta primer mix was included in a second PCR lasting roughly 6 to 12 cycles. TCRdb ran MiXCR on the 5' RACE reads and lists one entry per CDR3 protein. The sample lists 730,000 or so distinct CDR3 sequences; around 46% were seen once. The sample taken for sequencing was blood. The receptors originated from a woman between 55 and 75 years old in good health.

This clonotype was observed once. This chain joins TRBV7-9 and TRBJ2-4, with D possibly matching TRBD2 (5 bases). Judging by the DNA end, TRBJ2-7 fits better; the J call may be wrong. This CDR3 has 14 residues. Per the germline V gene, CDR1 is SEHNR and CDR2 is FQNEAQ (reference sequence). The CDR3 coding sequence is TGTGCCAGCAGCTTACTAGCAACTAGCTACGAGCAGTACTTC. It specifies CASSLLATSYEQYF.

In this sample, this clonotype turned up a few times. The CDR3 region is CASSDPPYNEQFF. Written as DNA, the CDR3 is TGTGCCAGCTCGGACCCACCTTACAATGAGCAGTTCTTC. The V and J genes are TRBV6-2 or TRBV6-3 and TRBJ2-1; D remains ambiguous. Germline loops: CDR1 MNHEY, CDR2 SVGEGT. V was shortened by 8 bases and J by 4 bases, with 12 bases between the two germline ends. The CDR3 covers 13 residues.

This clonotype was seen a single time. This CDR3 reads CASSLAAYCNEKLFF. In DNA form, the CDR3 reads TGCGCCAGCAGCTTGGCGGCATATTGTAATGAAAAACTGTTTTTT. The chain joins TRBV5-1 to TRBJ1-4, with D uncertain. The germline CDR1 and CDR2 sequences are SGHRS and YFSETQ. The CDR3 is 15 amino acids. The V gene lost 0 bases and the J gene lost 4 bases, with 10 bases spanning the gap. Together with reference TRBV5-1 and TRBJ1-4, the CDR3 gives the full variable domain: KAGVTQTPRYLIKTRGQQVTLSCSPISGHRSVSWYQQTPGQGLQFLFEYFSETQRNKGNFPGRFSGRQFSNSRSEMNVSTLELGDSALYLCASSLAAYCNEKLFFGSGTQLSVL.

This chain uses TRBV20-1 with TRBJ2-1, with 8 bases that match TRBD2. J was trimmed by 6 bases and V by 0 bases; bases with no gene match: 7. This CDR3 region has 15 residues. Germline values: CDR1 DFQATT, CDR2 SNEGSKA (reference sequence). The CDR3 region is CSARDGTRLGNEQFF. The CDR3 DNA follows: TGCAGTGCTAGAGATGGGACTAGGCTTGGCAATGAGCAGTTCTTC.

A remark on this clonotype: At one boundary the junction diverges from the germline segment, which might be a read error. The chain has TRBV24-1 and TRBJ2-1; D is perhaps TRBD2 (5 bases). The germline CDR1 and CDR2 sequences are KGHDR and SFDVKD. This CDR3 is built from 14 residues. CDR3 loop: CATSVAGLDNERFF. The CDR3 DNA reads as TGTGCCACCAGTGTCGCAGGACTTGACAATGAGCGGTTCTTC.

The chain combines TRBV12-3 or TRBV12-4 with TRBJ2-1; 9 nucleotides align to TRBD2. V trimming: 5 bases; J trimming: 12 bases; junction bases outside the gene matches: 5. This CDR3 has 12 amino acids. Written as DNA, the CDR3 is TGTGCCAGCAGTCCCCCGGGACTAGCGCAGTTCTTC. It is translated as CASSPPGLAQFF.

The J gene is TRBJ2-1, the V gene TRBV9, with 7 bases identical to TRBD2. This CDR3 has 15 amino acids. Looked up from germline, CDR1 is SGDLS and CDR2 is YYNGEE. The ends lost 3 bases at V and 7 bases at J; junction bases unmatched: 10. Here the CDR3 reads CASSAAASGMNEQFF. CDR3 DNA sequence: TGTGCCAGCAGCGCAGCGGCTAGCGGAATGAATGAGCAGTTCTTC.

This clonotype has just a few counts. The genes are TRBV20-1 and TRBJ2-1; D is perhaps TRBD2 (6 bases). CDR1 and CDR2 (germline): DFQATT, SNEGSKA (reference sequence). This CDR3 contains 14 residues. Trimming shortened V by 5 bases and J by 5 bases, and 16 bases separated the two germline ends. CDR3 region: CSAGDWGFNNEQFF. CDR3 DNA sequence: TGCAGTGCTGGGGACTGGGGATTTAACAATGAGCAGTTCTTC.

The chain joins TRBV9 to TRBJ2-5; 13 bases are a match to TRBD2. Losses at the gene ends were 4 bases for V and 4 bases for J; bases not matched to a gene: 16. The V gene's germline CDR1 is SGDLS and CDR2 YYNGEE. The CDR3 length is 19 residues. CDR3 bases: TGTGCCAGCAGCCTAGGGACAGGGACTACTAGCGGGAGGGGAGAGACCCAGTACTTC. It yields the protein CASSLGTGTTSGRGETQYF.

The chain links TRBV27 to TRBJ2-7; the match to TRBD2 covers 10 bases. CDR1 is MNHEY and CDR2 is SMNVEV in the germline V gene (reference sequence). Trimming cost V 5 bases and J 0 bases; bases outside gene matches: 4. This CDR3 spans 15 amino acids. Here the CDR3 DNA reads TGTGCCAGCAGTACAAGCGGGAGGGCCTCCTACGAGCAGTACTTC. Its protein product is CASSTSGRASYEQYF.

This clonotype has a count of ten or more. This chain links TRBV10-3 with TRBJ2-1; 9 positions match TRBD2. Germline V lookup: CDR1 ENHRY, CDR2 SYGVKD. The J segment lost 5 bases and the V segment lost 11 bases, leaving 16 bases of the junction unmatched. This CDR3 region has 16 residues. This CDR3 reads CAVELGSGGSNNEQFF. The CDR3, as DNA: TGTGCCGTAGAATTGGGGAGCGGGGGGTCAAACAATGAGCAGTTCTTC.

This clonotype was recorded a few times. The CDR3 DNA sequence: TGTGCCAGCAGTTTTTTCGCACGGGGAGGCATGAACACTGAAGCTTTCTTT. Its protein product is CASSFFARGGMNTEAFF. The chain employs TRBV12-3 or TRBV12-4 and TRBJ1-1; D unresolved. The CDR3 is 17 residues long. V was shortened by 3 bases and J by 0 bases, with 17 bases between the two germline ends.

The rearrangement uses TRBV12-3 or TRBV12-4 and TRBJ1-5; no clear D gene. The CDR3 covers 15 residues. V dropped 6 bases and J dropped 0 bases, with 12 bases sitting between them. CDR3 DNA: TGTGCCAGCAGCATAGACGGAGCTAGCAATCAGCCCCAGCATTTT. Amino acid sequence: CASSIDGASNQPQHF.

V is TRBV6-2 or TRBV6-3 and J is TRBJ1-5, with TRBD1 matching over 7 bases. Germline V gives CDR1 MNHEY, CDR2 SVGEGT. The trim removed 7 bases at V and 3 bases at J, leaving 12 bases unmatched. The CDR3 covers 16 residues. Here the CDR3 reads CASTNRDRGSNQPQHF. The CDR3 region has the DNA TGTGCCAGCACCAACCGGGACAGAGGTTCCAATCAGCCCCAGCATTTT.